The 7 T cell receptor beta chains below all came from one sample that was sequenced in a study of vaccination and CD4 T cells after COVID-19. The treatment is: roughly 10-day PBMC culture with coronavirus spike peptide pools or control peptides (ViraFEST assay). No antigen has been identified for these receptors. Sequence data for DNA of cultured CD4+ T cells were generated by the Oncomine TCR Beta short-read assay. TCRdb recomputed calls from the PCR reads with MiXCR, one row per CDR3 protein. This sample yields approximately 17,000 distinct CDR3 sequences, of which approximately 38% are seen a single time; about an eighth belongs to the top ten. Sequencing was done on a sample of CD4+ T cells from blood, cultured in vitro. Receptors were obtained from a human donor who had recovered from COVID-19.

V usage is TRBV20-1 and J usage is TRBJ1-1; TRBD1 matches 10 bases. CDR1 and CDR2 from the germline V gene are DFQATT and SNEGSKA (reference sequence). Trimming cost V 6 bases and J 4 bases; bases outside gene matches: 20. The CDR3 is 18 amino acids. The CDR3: CSATSPRDRGRPGTEAFF. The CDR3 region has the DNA TGCAGTGCGACCTCCCCTAGGGACAGGGGACGCCCCGGCACTGAAGCTTTCTTT.

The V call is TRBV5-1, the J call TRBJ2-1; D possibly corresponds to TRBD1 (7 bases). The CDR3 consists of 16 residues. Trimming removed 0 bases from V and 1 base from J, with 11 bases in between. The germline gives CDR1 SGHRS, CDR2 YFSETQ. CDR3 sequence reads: CASSLEEGASYNEQFF. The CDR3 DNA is TGCGCCAGCAGCTTGGAGGAGGGGGCTTCCTACAATGAGCAGTTCTTC.

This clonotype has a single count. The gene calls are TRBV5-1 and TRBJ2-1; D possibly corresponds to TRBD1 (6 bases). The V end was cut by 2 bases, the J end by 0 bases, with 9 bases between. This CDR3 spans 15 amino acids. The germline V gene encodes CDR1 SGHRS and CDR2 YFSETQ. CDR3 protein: CASSLEGVSYNEQFF. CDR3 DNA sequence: TGCGCCAGCAGCTTAGAGGGGGTCTCCTACAATGAGCAGTTCTTC.

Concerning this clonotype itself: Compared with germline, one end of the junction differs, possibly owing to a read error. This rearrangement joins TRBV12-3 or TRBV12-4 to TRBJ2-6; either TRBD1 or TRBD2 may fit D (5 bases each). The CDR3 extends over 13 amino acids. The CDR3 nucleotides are TGTGCCAGCAGTTTATTGGGGGACAACGTCCTGACTTTC. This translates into CASSLLGDNVLTF.

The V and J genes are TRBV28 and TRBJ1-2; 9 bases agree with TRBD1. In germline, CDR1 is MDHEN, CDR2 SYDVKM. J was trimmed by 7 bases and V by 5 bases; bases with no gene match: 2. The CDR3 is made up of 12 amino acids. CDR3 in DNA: TGTGCCAGCAGTCAGGACAGGGGTGGCTACACCTTC. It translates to CASSQDRGGYTF.

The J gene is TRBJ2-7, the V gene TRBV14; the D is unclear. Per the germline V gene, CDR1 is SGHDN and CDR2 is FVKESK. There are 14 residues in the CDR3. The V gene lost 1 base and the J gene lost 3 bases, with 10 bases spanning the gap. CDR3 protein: CASSQGASYYEQYF. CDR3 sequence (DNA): TGTGCCAGCAGCCAAGGAGCGTCGTACTACGAGCAGTACTTC.

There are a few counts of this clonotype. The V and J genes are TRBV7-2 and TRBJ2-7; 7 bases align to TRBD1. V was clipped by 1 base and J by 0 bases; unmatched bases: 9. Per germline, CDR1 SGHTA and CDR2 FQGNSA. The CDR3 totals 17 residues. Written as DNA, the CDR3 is TGTGCCAGCAGCTTAGGGCTCAGGGGGTTAAGCTCCTACGAGCAGTACTTC. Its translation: CASSLGLRGLSSYEQYF.